The sequence of this TCR beta chain was determined in a study of regulatory T cells in long-lasting Graves disease (dated by TCRdb to the early 2020s). Background for the entire study: To count as having persistent Graves' disease, a patient had to have received antithyroid drug treatment for over 5 years with TSH receptor autoantibodies remaining persistently positive. This study used TCR sequencing and RNA sequencing of peripheral blood to compare persistent Graves' disease patients against newly diagnosed Graves' disease patients. The study was registered as a clinical trial and conducted in China. A total of around 35 samples underwent TCR sequencing: about 13 from persistent and about 20 from newly diagnosed Graves' disease patients. Persistent Graves' disease patients in the clinical cohort had taken antithyroid drugs for around 11 years on average. Overall study outcomes, separate from this receptor: Only peripheral blood was studied, because thyroid tissue, the primary lesion, was inaccessible. Sequencing and analysis were limited to the TCR beta chain. Lower TCR Shannon entropy and fewer highly expanded clones were observed in persistent Graves' disease patients than in newly diagnosed patients, which suggested clonal expansion. As a limitation, the authors acknowledged that the small sample size may reduce accuracy. More public clonotypes were shared among persistent patients (2,741) than among newly diagnosed patients (just under 1,000). Preferential use of TRBV28, TRBJ1-2 and TRBJ2-5 was observed in persistent disease, whereas TRBV20-1 and TRBJ2-1 were favored in newly diagnosed disease.

The library was built by means of multiplex PCR. For sequencing, an Illumina HiSeq 4000 was employed. TCR beta libraries were built with iRepertoire HTBI primers and Arm-PCR amplification of CDR3 regions. PCR products were gel purified before sequencing. Under the source paper's analysis protocol: Across samples, 55 to 80 TRBV and over 11 TRBJ segments were identified and used for gene usage analysis of CDR3 amino acid clonotypes. Filtered high-quality paired reads were merged into contigs using COPE and FqMerger. Contigs were aligned with BLAST to IMGT TRBV, TRBD and TRBJ reference genes, and CDR3 was defined per IMGT. Any clonotype with a frequency above 0.1% was counted as a highly expanded clone. Shannon entropy served as the measure of repertoire diversity, while the Gini coefficient captured V-J evenness. Clonotypes shared by more than one individual were considered public. TCRdb ran its own pipeline on the public reads, namely fastp trimming at Q25 and MiXCR clone calling, and kept in-frame beta chains. Duplicate CDR3 protein sequences are folded into a single record with the most common DNA and genes. Clone size and V and J calls follow TCRdb, not the original study. For this sample the table gives hundreds of thousands of distinct CDR3 sequences, of which around 30% were detected only once. The ten largest clones capture roughly 46% of the sample.

V is shortened by 6 bases, J by 5 bases, and the region joining them spans 19 bases. In the germline V gene (reference sequence), CDR1 corresponds to DFQATT and CDR2 to SNEGSKA. The CDR3 sequence holds 14 residues, the cysteine and phenylalanine included. Only the CDR3 region is kept as DNA, spanning 42 bases read in frame from base 1. This clonotype came up a few times. Its antigen is not yet known. No base-level quality is on record; no much larger clone is a single base apart. Read against the paper, the sample's time point label means: persistent/refractory GD, antithyroid drugs over 5 years with positive TRAb. For both TCR sequencing and RNA sequencing, RNA was extracted from PBMCs using TRIzol. The diagnosis of Graves' disease was made according to American Thyroid Association guidelines. Patients were recruited from an endocrinology department in Xi'an, China. Each patient gave about 8.1 milliliters of peripheral blood, collected in an EDTA anticoagulant tube. PBMCs were isolated by Ficoll Paque Plus density gradient separation without further T cell sorting. An Agilent 2100 Bioanalyzer and agarose gel were used to check RNA quality, while a NanoDrop 2000 measured RNA concentration.

This TCR was recovered from a female donor with Graves disease. The rearranged chain carries TRBV20-1 and TRBJ2-5, and the D gene may be TRBD2, 6 bases matching. The material sequenced was peripheral blood mononuclear cells (PBMCs), taken when the disease was refractory, from a patient treated with antithyroid drugs. The CDR3 corresponds to CSAEGRLSEETQYF. The DNA sequence reads TGCAGTGCAGAAGGGAGGTTGAGTGAGGAGACCCAGTACTTC.